The clone carrying this T cell receptor beta chain was found many times. The antigen is undetermined. This specimen comes from a study of regulatory T cells in long-lasting Graves disease. Combining iRepertoire HTBI primers with Arm-PCR of CDR3 regions, the authors built TCR beta libraries. Each CDR3 protein gets one entry after TCRdb re-called the multiplex PCR reads with MiXCR. This sample has 360,000 or so distinct CDR3 sequences, with approximately 25% found just once. Study-level findings and limits: With a small sample size, accuracy may have been reduced. Lower TCR diversity was seen in persistent Graves' patients than in newly diagnosed ones.

Trimming stripped 3 bases from V and 6 bases from J, with 11 bases between. Germline V gene lookup returns CDR1 MNHEY and CDR2 SMNVEV (reference sequence). The CDR3 loop spans 14 amino acids. Time point given: persistent/refractory GD, antithyroid drugs over 5 years with positive TRAb. Scientists built the TCR library using RNA that was extracted from PBMCs. Each patient gave 8.5 to 10 milliliters of EDTA-anticoagulated peripheral blood. The origin of this receptor is a woman aged 40 to 49 with Graves disease. The source was peripheral blood mononuclear cells (PBMCs), collected when the disease was refractory, from a patient treated with antithyroid drugs. The chain recombines TRBV27 with TRBJ2-2; D is possibly TRBD1 (5 bases). The CDR3 loop is CASSFRDRAGELFF. The CDR3 nucleotides are TGTGCCAGCAGTTTCAGGGATCGGGCCGGGGAGCTGTTTTTT.